These 19 T cell receptor beta chains were sequenced from one sample in a study of shared clonotypes between healthy human individuals (dated by TCRdb to between 2020 and 2021). The library was made by the immunoSEQ multiplex PCR assay. Sourced from immuneACCESS, this table was stored by TCRdb with only in-frame sequences that have V and J called. A share of the clones is absent; for the studies checked, an unresolved V gene accounts for under half, and the remainder has no known explanation. The sample profile shows approximately 340,000 clones; roughly 70% of them were found once. Together, the top ten hold under 13% of the sample. The material sequenced was memory CD4+ T cells sorted from blood. In the paper's terms, the cell subset or site label means: CD45RA-negative fraction. The origin of the receptors is a man in his thirties or forties in good health.

Turning to this clone: The sample has other DNA sequences that encode this CDR3 too. This sequence joins TRBV5-1 and TRBJ2-6; no clear D gene. V lost 4 bases and J lost 0, with 8 bases in between. Looked up from germline, CDR1 is SGHRS and CDR2 is YFSETQ. This CDR3 has 15 residues. The CDR3 reads CASSPTDSGANVLTF. As DNA, the CDR3 is TGCGCCAGCAGCCCGACGGACTCTGGGGCCAACGTCCTGACTTTC.

The V and J genes are TRBV25-1 and TRBJ2-5, with D tentatively TRBD2 (7 bases). The germline CDR1 and CDR2 sequences are MGHDK and SYGVNS. The CDR3 covers 18 residues. Trimming stripped 7 bases from V and 0 bases from J, with 24 bases between. The DNA for the CDR3 is TGTGCCAGCATACGTCCACATGCGGGGGCTAGCGACCAAGAGACCCAGTACTTC. It encodes CASIRPHAGASDQETQYF. Filled out from reference TRBV25-1 and TRBJ2-5, the complete variable domain reads EADIYQTPRYLVIGTGKKITLECSQTMGHDKMYWYQQDPGMELHLIHYSYGVNSTEKGDLSSESTVSRIRTEHFPLTLESARPSHTSQYLCASIRPHAGASDQETQYFGPGTRLLVL.

The chain has TRBV2 and TRBJ2-1; D is unclear. From germline, CDR1 is SNHLY and CDR2 FYNNEI. The CDR3 length is 12 residues. V was trimmed by 3 bases and J by 8 bases, leaving 8 bases between them. The CDR3 spells CASSERIDEQFF. The CDR3, as DNA: TGTGCCAGCAGTGAGCGAATCGATGAGCAGTTCTTC.

With regard to this clone: A far larger clone is only one base removed, so a read error is likely. The chain couples TRBV7-8 to TRBJ2-7; D is perhaps TRBD2 (6 bases). Per germline, CDR1 SGHVS and CDR2 FQNEAQ. V was cut by 4 bases and J by 2 bases, with 9 bases left in between. The CDR3 loop spans 13 amino acids. Written as DNA, the CDR3 is TGTGCCAGCAGCTCAGGACTACCCTACGAGCAGTACTTC. This sequence encodes CASSSGLPYEQYF.

J is TRBJ1-5 and V is TRBV7-8, with D perhaps matching TRBD1 (6 bases). This CDR3 has 17 amino acids. Trimming cost V 0 bases and J 1 base, with 13 bases left between them. Germline V gene lookup returns CDR1 SGHVS and CDR2 FQNEAQ. In DNA form, the CDR3 reads TGTGCCAGCAGCTTAGCGCGGGGGGCTGGGAGCAATCAGCCCCAGCATTTT. Protein sequence: CASSLARGAGSNQPQHF. The full variable domain, rest sourced from reference TRBV7-8 and TRBJ1-5, is GAGVSQSPRYKVAKRGQDVALRCDPISGHVSLFWYQQALGQGPEFLTYFQNEAQLDKSGLPSDRFFAERPEGSVSTLKIQRTQQEDSAVYLCASSLARGAGSNQPQHFGDGTRLSIL.

In this sample, this clone turned up many times. The CDR3 spells CASSSNSLVYEQYF. CDR3 nucleotides: TGTGCCAGCAGCTCAAACAGTTTGGTATACGAGCAGTACTTC. The chain joins TRBV11-3 to TRBJ2-7; no definite D call. CDR1 and CDR2 (germline): SGHNT, YENEEA. The ends were cut back, 4 bases at V and 4 bases at J, with 14 bases in the middle. The CDR3 has 14 residues. The variable domain in full, with the rest retrieved from reference TRBV11-3 and TRBJ2-7, is EAGVVQSPRYKIIEKKQPVAFWCNPISGHNTLYWYLQNLGQGPELLIRYENEEAVDDSQLPKDRFSAERLKGVDSTLKIQPAELGDSAVYLCASSSNSLVYEQYFGPGTRLTVT.

The rearrangement links TRBV5-5 to TRBJ1-4, with D tentatively TRBD1 (5 bases). With 1 base removed from V and 0 bases from J, the gap between germline ends came to 13 bases. Germline CDR1 and CDR2: SGHKS and YYEKEE (reference sequence). CDR3 size: 17 residues. In DNA form, the CDR3 reads TGTGCCAGCAGCTTGACGGCAGGGTACGCAACTAATGAAAAACTGTTTTTT. Protein sequence: CASSLTAGYATNEKLFF.

J is TRBJ2-7 and V is TRBV28; the D gene is possibly TRBD2 (5 bases). Germline V gene lookup returns CDR1 MDHEN and CDR2 SYDVKM. The germline V and J ends were trimmed by 6 bases and 9 bases, with 15 bases remaining between them. CDR3 length: 12 residues. Here the CDR3 reads CASSAGQLGQYF. In nucleotides, the CDR3 is TGTGCCAGCAGCGCGGGCCAACTGGGGCAGTACTTC.

The V gene is TRBV2, the J gene TRBJ1-5; D is undetermined. The CDR3 covers 14 residues. CDR1 is SNHLY and CDR2 is FYNNEI in the germline V gene. Trimming removed 3 bases at V and 6 bases at J, with 12 bases between. CDR3 sequence (DNA): TGTGCCAGCAGTGACCAAGGGCTTAGTCAGCCCCAGCATTTT. It yields the protein CASSDQGLSQPQHF.

The genes are TRBV5-4 and TRBJ2-7; 10 bases line up with TRBD1. Trimming at V came to 4 bases and at J to 2 bases, leaving 6 bases not matched to a gene. There are 15 residues in the CDR3. In germline, CDR1 is SGHNT, CDR2 YYREEE (reference sequence). CDR3 nucleotide sequence: TGTGCCAGCAGCCAAGGGGGGACAGGGGCCTACGAGCAGTACTTC. Residues: CASSQGGTGAYEQYF.

The chain links TRBV6-5 to TRBJ1-4; D uncertain. CDR1 is MNHEY and CDR2 is SVGAGI in the germline V gene. This CDR3 contains 12 residues. With 7 bases removed from V and 1 base from J, the gap between germline ends came to 4 bases. Here the CDR3 reads CASKGTNEKLFF. The CDR3 bases are TGTGCCAGCAAGGGAACTAATGAAAAACTGTTTTTT.

The sample holds one count of this clone. The rearrangement uses TRBV6-5 and TRBJ2-3, with D hard to call. Germline values: CDR1 MNHEY, CDR2 SVGAGI. This CDR3 contains 13 residues. The V gene lost 8 bases and the J gene lost 5 bases, with 14 bases spanning the gap. The CDR3 sequence is CASRFTGQDTQYF. The CDR3 DNA is TGTGCCAGCCGTTTCACGGGTCAAGATACGCAGTATTTT.

The J gene is TRBJ2-7, the V gene TRBV7-9; D remains ambiguous. CDR3 size: 14 residues. Trimming took 5 bases from V and 3 from J, leaving 14 bases between them. Looked up from germline, CDR1 is SEHNR and CDR2 is FQNEAQ (reference sequence). The CDR3 DNA reads TGTGCCAGCAGCCCATCTTATTTAAGCTACGAGCAGTACTTC. Amino acids: CASSPSYLSYEQYF.

This clone was seen just once. Only one base separates this from a far larger clonotype, so it likely reflects a read error. The chain combines TRBV10-2 with TRBJ2-5; D not resolved. Germline CDR1 and CDR2: WSHSY and SAAADI. The CDR3 has 12 amino acids. CDR3 nucleotide sequence: TGCGCCAGCAGTTTTATCGAAGAGGCCCAGTACTTC. Translated: CASSFIEEAQYF.

V usage is TRBV6-1 and J usage is TRBJ2-5; no clear D gene. CDR1 is MNHNS, CDR2 SASEGT, per germline. There are 12 residues in the CDR3. The V and J ends lost 5 bases and 10 bases respectively, with 14 bases between them. The CDR3 DNA follows: TGTGCCAGCAGTTTTGACCAAAGCTACCAGTACTTC. Translated, it gives CASSFDQSYQYF.

The chain carries TRBV5-6 and TRBJ2-5, with a weak D call TRBD2 (7 bases). V was trimmed by 3 bases and J by 4 bases, leaving 19 bases between them. CDR1 and CDR2 (germline): SGHDT, YYEEEE. The CDR3 totals 16 residues. CDR3 bases: TGTGCCAGCAGCTATTCCATAGCGGGCAGGGGAGAGACCCAGTACTTC. Its protein is CASSYSIAGRGETQYF.

The V and J genes are TRBV19 and TRBJ2-2, with D uncertain. The germline V gene has CDR1 LNHDA and CDR2 SQIVND (reference sequence). The ends were cut back, 1 base at V and 4 bases at J, with 13 bases in the middle. This CDR3 comprises 16 residues. CDR3 sequence: CASSIAFTVATGELFF. The CDR3 DNA follows: TGTGCCAGTAGTATAGCTTTTACAGTGGCCACCGGGGAGCTGTTTTTT.

This clone came up a few times. The rearrangement joins TRBV28 to TRBJ1-1, with D unresolved. CDR3 size: 12 residues. Germline assignment: CDR1 MDHEN and CDR2 SYDVKM. The V end was cut by 2 bases, the J end by 10 bases, with 11 bases between. The CDR3 DNA reads TGTGCCAGCAGTTTAGACTCCACGAGAGCTTTCTTT. Translation gives CASSLDSTRAFF.

The rearrangement joins TRBV18 to TRBJ2-5; the match to TRBD2 covers 7 bases. Unmatched junction bases numbered 5, after V lost 5 bases and J lost 5 bases. Germline assignment: CDR1 KGHSH and CDR2 LQKENI. The CDR3 runs to 13 residues. CDR3 DNA: TGTGCCAGCTCATCACTAGCGAGGGAGACCCAGTACTTC. This encodes CASSSLARETQYF.